A single sample is the source of the 14 T cell receptor beta chains below, sequenced in a study of blood T cell repertoires in COVID-19. Clones were sequenced by immunoSEQ multiplex PCR, and TCRdb holds only the in-frame ones, with some missing. This table holds roughly 68,000 clones, about 80% found once. The material sequenced was peripheral blood. The receptors originated from a man of 80 years or more with active COVID-19.

The chain carries TRBV5-5 and TRBJ1-6; 7 bases are shared with TRBD1. There are 15 residues in the CDR3. Trimming at V came to 0 bases and at J to 9 bases, leaving 6 bases not matched to a gene. CDR1 is SGHKS and CDR2 is YYEKEE in the germline V gene (reference sequence). The CDR3 region is CASSLAVTGSSPLHF. Written as DNA, the CDR3 is TGTGCCAGCAGCTTGGCCGTGACAGGGAGTTCACCCCTCCACTTT.

The chain uses TRBV5-1 and TRBJ2-3; tentative D call: TRBD1 (5 bases). Germline CDR1 and CDR2: SGHRS and YFSETQ. Trimming took off 3 bases at V and 4 bases at J, with 18 bases between the two ends. The CDR3 runs 16 residues. Written as DNA, the CDR3 is TGCGCCAGCAGCTCCATTAAGGGGCGCGGTCCAGATACGCAGTATTTT. Encoded protein: CASSSIKGRGPDTQYF.

The V call is TRBV28, the J call TRBJ1-2; D uncertain. This CDR3 region has 12 residues. Germline CDR1 and CDR2: MDHEN and SYDVKM. V gave up 4 bases and J gave up 0 bases, with 3 bases separating them. This CDR3 reads CASSYSNYGYTF. In DNA form, the CDR3 reads TGTGCCAGCAGTTACTCTAACTATGGCTACACCTTC.

The chain has TRBV7-2 and TRBJ2-7; perhaps TRBD1 as D (5 bases). There are 14 residues in the CDR3. V lost 7 bases to trimming and J lost 0 bases, with 13 bases between them. Looked up from germline, CDR1 is SGHTA and CDR2 is FQGNSA. The CDR3 DNA follows: TGTGCCAGCAAAAAAAGGACAAACTCCTACGAGCAGTACTTC. This codes for CASKKRTNSYEQYF.

The chain employs TRBV29-1 and TRBJ2-3; D may be TRBD1 (5 bases). Germline lookup yields CDR1 SQVTM and CDR2 ANQGSEA. V shed 8 bases and J shed 1 base, with 22 bases lying between them. The CDR3 length is 16 residues. CDR3 loop: CSLARLGRAGTDTQYF. The CDR3 DNA sequence: TGCAGCCTCGCCCGGCTGGGCAGGGCTGGCACAGATACGCAGTATTTT.

The chain uses TRBV6-1 and TRBJ2-7; 10 positions agree with TRBD2. With 0 bases clipped from V and 4 bases from J, the junction kept 15 bases outside the gene matches. Looked up from germline, CDR1 is MNHNS and CDR2 is SASEGT. CDR3 length: 19 amino acids. CDR3 region: CASSEAVPGSSGGNYEQYF. The CDR3, as DNA: TGTGCCAGCAGTGAAGCGGTTCCAGGGTCTAGCGGGGGTAATTACGAGCAGTACTTC.

The chain joins TRBV18 to TRBJ1-5; 7 bases are shared with TRBD1. The CDR3 length is 15 residues. Trimming at V came to 6 bases and at J to 3 bases, leaving 8 bases not matched to a gene. The germline V gene encodes CDR1 KGHSH and CDR2 LQKENI. The CDR3 DNA is TGTGCCAGCTCTCCTCGGGACAGAACCAATCAGCCCCAGCATTTT. Translated, it gives CASSPRDRTNQPQHF.

The rearrangement joins TRBV3-1 (or the pseudogene TRBV3-2) to TRBJ2-6; D uncertain. Trimming removed 5 bases from V and 1 base from J, with 9 bases in between. The length of the CDR3 is 15 residues. Germline loops: CDR1 LGHDT, CDR2 YNNKEL (reference sequence). DNA for the CDR3: TGTGCCAGCAGCACAACCCCATCTGGGGCCAACGTCCTGACTTTC. This codes for CASSTTPSGANVLTF.

This CDR3 reads CASSFDMGGETQYF. Here the CDR3 DNA reads TGTGCCAGCAGCTTTGATATGGGGGGAGAGACCCAGTACTTC. The rearrangement links TRBV5-4 to TRBJ2-5; D is perhaps TRBD2 (6 bases). This CDR3 is built from 14 residues. Germline values: CDR1 SGHNT, CDR2 YYREEE (reference sequence). The V end was cut by 2 bases, the J end by 4 bases, with 12 bases between.

V gene TRBV9 combines with J gene TRBJ1-2; D unclear. This CDR3 is built from 14 residues. Germline lookup yields CDR1 SGDLS and CDR2 YYNGEE. V lost 1 base and J 0 bases, leaving 7 bases between the germline ends. The CDR3 sequence is CASSVQASNYGYTF. The CDR3 DNA follows: TGTGCCAGCAGCGTACAGGCTTCTAACTATGGCTACACCTTC.

The V gene is TRBV6-1, the J gene TRBJ1-5; 9 bases map to TRBD1. J lost 7 bases, V lost 2 bases, and 9 bases had no gene match. The germline V gene encodes CDR1 MNHNS and CDR2 SASEGT. This CDR3 contains 16 residues. The CDR3 reads CASSESLRTGEQPQHF. The CDR3 bases are TGTGCCAGCAGTGAATCTTTAAGGACAGGGGAACAGCCCCAGCATTTT.

This rearrangement joins TRBV19 to TRBJ1-4, with D tentatively TRBD1 (5 bases). CDR3 length: 15 amino acids. The V end was cut by 7 bases, the J end by 7 bases, with 19 bases between. Germline CDR1 reads LNHDA; CDR2 reads SQIVND (reference sequence). CDR3 nucleotide sequence: TGTGCCAGTACTCCGACAGCCCCTAGTTCTGAAAAACTGTTTTTT. The encoded protein is CASTPTAPSSEKLFF.

The rearrangement links TRBV28 to TRBJ2-1, with 12 bases lining up with TRBD2. CDR1 and CDR2 (germline): MDHEN, SYDVKM. Trimming at V came to 2 bases and at J to 9 bases, leaving 8 bases not matched to a gene. CDR3 length: 16 amino acids. CDR3 in DNA: TGTGCCAGCAGTTTACGGACTAGCGGGAAGCCCTCTGAGCAGTTCTTC. Amino acids: CASSLRTSGKPSEQFF.

The chain carries TRBV3-1 (or the pseudogene TRBV3-2) and TRBJ1-5, with D tentatively TRBD1 (6 bases). Germline V CDR1 and CDR2: LGHDT, YNNKEL (reference sequence). This CDR3 has 14 residues. V shed 4 bases and J shed 1 base, with 8 bases lying between them. Here the CDR3 reads CASSPTGSNQPQHF. The DNA for the CDR3 is TGTGCCAGCAGCCCCACAGGGAGCAATCAGCCCCAGCATTTT.